This TCR beta chain was captured by sequencing in a study of early T cells in non-severe SARS-CoV-2 infection. Turning to the study itself: Chains stayed unpaired after sequencing of bulk RNA from unsorted whole blood.

Trimming took 8 bases from V and 0 from J, leaving 10 bases between them. CDR1 and CDR2 (germline): MNHNY, SVGAGI (reference sequence). The CDR3 covers 13 residues. This clonotype occurred many times. The TCR library protocol attached unique molecular identifiers to the individual cDNA molecules. MiXCR, run by TCRdb on the 5' RACE reads, gives a single entry per CDR3 protein. The sample lists around 32,000 distinct CDR3 sequences; 5.7% were seen once. The chain uses TRBV6-6 and TRBJ1-1; D is undetermined. The material sequenced was whole blood. This sequence originates from an adult who was a healthcare worker with PCR-confirmed SARS-CoV-2 infection or an uninfected control (not recorded which). The CDR3 sequence is CASQPGLNTEAFF. The CDR3 DNA follows: TGTGCCAGCCAACCTGGGTTGAACACTGAAGCTTTCTTT.